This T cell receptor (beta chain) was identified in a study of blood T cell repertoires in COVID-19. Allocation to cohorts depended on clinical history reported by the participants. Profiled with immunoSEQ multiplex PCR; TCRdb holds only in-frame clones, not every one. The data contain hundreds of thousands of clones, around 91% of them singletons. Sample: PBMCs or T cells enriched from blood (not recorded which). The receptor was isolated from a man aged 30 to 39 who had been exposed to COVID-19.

CDR3 in DNA: TGTGCCAGCAGTTTCGTCCAGCGGGGGGTAAACACCGGGGAGCTGTTTTTT. Residues: CASSFVQRGVNTGELFF. V gene TRBV6-8 combines with J gene TRBJ2-2; 9 nucleotides match TRBD2. The CDR3 runs 17 residues. J was trimmed by 2 bases and V by 4 bases; bases with no gene match: 8. Germline CDR1 reads MNHGY; CDR2 reads SAAAGT.